What follows are 5 T cell receptor beta chains derived from one specimen sequenced in a study of shared clonotypes between healthy human individuals. Some clones are missing from TCRdb's copy, which holds only in-frame ones; the method was immunoSEQ multiplex PCR. Of some 490,000 clones listed, 70% to 80% were seen once; the top ten hold more than 10%. The sample comprised PBMCs. All receptors come from a woman between 40 and 50 years old in good health. Some clones in this sample may be carry-over from other donors' samples.

The chain combines TRBV7-2 with TRBJ2-7; 9 nucleotides align to TRBD1. With 2 bases clipped from V and 1 base from J, the junction kept 6 bases outside the gene matches. This CDR3 contains 16 residues. Germline V gene lookup returns CDR1 SGHTA and CDR2 FQGNSA. This CDR3 is CASSLRVGTGSYEQYF. CDR3 nucleotides: TGTGCCAGCAGCTTAAGGGTTGGGACAGGGTCCTACGAGCAGTACTTC.

The gene calls are TRBV27 and TRBJ2-1, with 15 bases fitting TRBD2. The CDR3 is 16 residues long. CDR1 is MNHEY, CDR2 SMNVEV, per germline (reference sequence). Germline trimming cut 6 bases from V and 7 bases from J; bases unmatched to any gene: 7. The CDR3 protein is CASSGFGTSGRNEQFF. The CDR3 DNA reads as TGTGCCAGCAGCGGATTCGGGACTAGCGGGAGGAATGAGCAGTTCTTC.

This clone has at least ten counts. This chain uses TRBV28 with TRBJ2-2, with D possibly being TRBD1 (6 bases). The CDR3 is 14 amino acids. Trimming removed 8 bases at V and 0 bases at J, with 10 bases between. Germline V CDR1 and CDR2: MDHEN, SYDVKM. The CDR3 nucleotides are TGTGCCAGCCGTCGGACAGCGAACACCGGGGAGCTGTTTTTT. Protein product: CASRRTANTGELFF.

About this clone itself: A much larger clone lies one base from this, so it may be a read error. This chain connects TRBV7-9 to TRBJ2-7; 10 bases map to TRBD2. The CDR3 has 14 amino acids. J gave up 0 bases and V 6 bases, and 2 bases lay outside the gene matches. Germline values: CDR1 SEHNR, CDR2 FQNEAQ (reference sequence). The CDR3 DNA reads TGTGCCAGCAGTCGGACTAGCGGCTCCTACGAGCAGTACTTC. It specifies CASSRTSGSYEQYF.

The V and J genes are TRBV11-2 and TRBJ1-2, with 7 bases lining up with TRBD1. J lost 4 bases, V lost 0 bases, and 5 bases had no gene match. The CDR3 totals 15 residues. Germline V CDR1 and CDR2: SGHAT, FQNNGV. CDR3: CASSLEDRPLYGYTF. CDR3 nucleotide sequence: TGTGCCAGCAGCTTAGAGGACAGGCCCCTCTATGGCTACACCTTC.